This T cell receptor (beta chain) was recovered during a study of blood T cell repertoires in COVID-19. Germline loops: CDR1 DFQATT, CDR2 SNEGSKA (reference sequence). CDR3 length equals 12 residues. Unmatched junction bases numbered 7, after V lost 3 bases and J lost 9 bases. Assignment of participants to cohorts was predicated upon participant-reported clinical history. The study counted Cohort 3 donors as recovered given two negative PCRs, clearance, or symptom resolution. Measured with immunoSEQ multiplex PCR; TCRdb has only the in-frame clones, and not every one. The data contain roughly 360,000 clones, more than 75% of them singletons.

This TCR derives from a man in his thirties or forties who had recovered from COVID-19. The sequencing input was PBMCs or T cells enriched from blood (not recorded which). V and J are TRBV20-1 and TRBJ2-7; 8 bases fit TRBD1. CDR3 sequence: CSASRSGQGQYF. CDR3 DNA sequence: TGCAGTGCTAGTAGGTCCGGACAGGGGCAGTACTTC.